The entry that follows covers one T cell receptor (beta chain) sequence. What it binds is not known. CDR3 length: 14 amino acids. V trimming: 6 bases; J trimming: 6 bases; junction bases outside the gene matches: 11. The V gene's germline CDR1 is SQVTM and CDR2 ANQGSEA. A single heparinised draw of about 100 mL on average was taken per donor. The authors reverse transcribed all of the isolated RNA, so sequencing captured expressed TCRB transcripts. The protocol was immunoSEQ multiplex PCR, while the TCRdb copy is restricted to in-frame clones and leaves out a portion. Of some 350,000 clones listed, less than 15% are singletons. The sample is drawn from a study of beta chain features in type 1 diabetes. Whole-study context: Examination of sorted cells across all samples involved 90 million to 120 million cells.

Overall study results and limits: Moderate yet significant TCRB CDR3 shortening was seen in Type 1 diabetes patients in all four CD4+ subsets. Researchers reported that naive, central memory and Treg TCRB repertoires appeared more similar in patients than in healthy donors.

The sequenced sample was naive CD4+ T cells from blood. V gene TRBV29-1 combines with J gene TRBJ2-3, with 8 bases identical to TRBD2. The clonotype originates from a woman between 18 and 30 years old with type 1 diabetes. CDR3 sequence reads: CSVRAGTSQDTQYF. The DNA of the CDR3 is TGCAGCGTCCGGGCCGGGACTAGTCAGGATACGCAGTATTTT.